These 21 T cell receptor beta chains originate from one sample sequenced in a study of T cell clonality in common variable immunodeficiency. Findings and limits, study-wide: In common variable immunodeficiency, TCR beta chains reportedly carried fewer deletions and N-nucleotide insertions.

The method was immunoSEQ multiplex PCR; TCRdb's version includes in-frame clones alone and lacks a portion of them. The repertoire consists of 30,000 to 40,000 clones, none detected only once. Their antigens remain unidentified. Sequenced input: peripheral blood mononuclear cells. Receptor source: a human donor with common variable immunodeficiency.

The CDR3 region is CASSPGLPNHEQYF. CDR3 DNA, as far as it was read: TGTGCCAGTAGTCCCGGACTTCCGAACCACGAG. The chain employs TRBV19 and TRBJ2-7; the D gene is possibly TRBD2 (5 bases). Read sequence stops 3 residues before the CDR3 end, and the germline J gene provides the missing end. CDR1 is LNHDA, CDR2 SQIVND, per germline (reference sequence). The CDR3 contains 14 residues. V lost 5 bases and J lost 5, with 16 bases in between.

This clone was detected only a few times. The read gets to within 3 residues of the CDR3 end, and the germline J gene fills in the rest. The chain couples TRBV7-2 to TRBJ2-2, with 7 bases lining up with TRBD2. Unmatched junction bases numbered 9, after V lost 6 bases and J lost 5 bases. The CDR3 covers 15 residues. Germline-derived CDR1 and CDR2 are SGHTA and FQGNSA. The DNA read from the CDR3 is TGTGCCAGCAGTAGTGAGCGGGGTCCAACCGGGGAG. Protein product: CASSSERGPTGE. Given in full, the CDR3 is CASSSERGPTGELFF.

A few counts support this clone. Read data end 3 residues before the CDR3 end; the end is taken from the germline J gene. The chain uses TRBV20-1 and TRBJ2-7; 7 bases line up with TRBD1. CDR1 and CDR2 (germline): DFQATT, SNEGSKA (reference sequence). The V segment lost 3 bases and the J segment 4 bases; nucleotides outside the gene matches: 9. This CDR3 is 14 amino acids long. The DNA read from the CDR3 is TGCAGTGCTAGCGCCCCGGGACAGCTTTACGAG. Translated: CSASAPGQLYE. The CDR3 reads in full as CSASAPGQLYEQYF.

This clone showed up many times. Read data end 3 residues before the CDR3 end; the end is taken from the germline J gene. The rearrangement uses TRBV18 and TRBJ2-1, with 7 nucleotides matching TRBD1. The germline gives CDR1 KGHSH, CDR2 LQKENI. This CDR3 is 15 amino acids long. The V segment lost 8 bases and the J segment 6 bases; nucleotides outside the gene matches: 13. CDR3 in amino acids: CASVTSTGQTNEQFF. The DNA read from the CDR3 is TGTGCCAGCGTCACCTCCACGGGACAGACCAATGAG.

Notes on this clone: Read sequence stops 3 residues before the CDR3 end, and the germline J gene provides the missing end. V usage is TRBV6-1 and J usage is TRBJ2-3; tentative D call: TRBD1 (7 bases). In germline, CDR1 is MNHNS, CDR2 SASEGT. Trimming left V 4 bases short and J 1 base short, with 15 bases between. This CDR3 contains 16 residues. Incomplete CDR3 DNA: TGTGCCAGCAGTGTTGGGCGGGGACAGCGCACAGATACG. It specifies CASSVGRGQRTDT. The entire CDR3 reads CASSVGRGQRTDTQYF.

This clone was seen a few times. The CDR3 end lies 3 residues beyond the end of the read and is filled in from the germline J gene. The chain links TRBV19 to TRBJ2-1; 7 bases agree with TRBD1. The CDR3 spans 13 residues. From germline, CDR1 is LNHDA and CDR2 SQIVND (reference sequence). The V segment lost 6 bases and the J segment 6 bases; nucleotides outside the gene matches: 5. CDR3 protein: CASRLNRGNEQFF. CDR3 DNA, as far as it was read: TGTGCCAGTAGACTGAACAGGGGCAATGAG.

To note about this clone: The CDR3 goes on 3 residues after the read ends, and that part is filled in from the germline J gene. J is TRBJ1-5 and V is TRBV19; 9 bases are shared with TRBD1. CDR3 length equals 13 residues. Germline assignment: CDR1 LNHDA and CDR2 SQIVND (reference sequence). V shed 8 bases, J shed 5 bases, and the junction held 4 bases outside the gene matches. The CDR3 DNA, read in part, is TGTGCCAGTTGCCGGGACAGGGATCAGCCC. Protein product: CASCRDRDQP. The entire CDR3 sequence reads CASCRDRDQPQHF.

Turning to this clone: The CDR3 end falls 3 residues outside the read, so it is completed with the germline J gene. The V and J genes are TRBV7-9 and TRBJ2-1; the match to TRBD2 covers 8 bases. V lost 2 bases and J lost 4; bases outside the gene matches: 1. The CDR3 loop spans 14 amino acids. Germline V gene sequence: CDR1 SEHNR, CDR2 FQNEAQ (reference sequence). CDR3: CASSLTSGYNEQFF. The sequenced part of the CDR3 DNA is TGTGCCAGCAGCTTAACTAGCGGTTACAATGAG.

As concerns this clone: The sequenced fragment ends 3 residues before the CDR3 boundary, so the rest is inferred from the germline J gene. J is TRBJ2-6 and V is TRBV18; TRBD1 agrees at 9 bases. Trimming cost V 3 bases and J 1 base; bases outside gene matches: 13. Germline CDR1 reads KGHSH; CDR2 reads LQKENI. This CDR3 contains 20 residues. CDR3 bases read: TGTGCCAGCTCACCGGTAACTCCGGGACAGGGTTGGTCTGGGGCCAACGTC. Its protein is CASSPVTPGQGWSGANV. The complete CDR3 sequence is CASSPVTPGQGWSGANVLTF.

This clone showed up many times. The read halts 3 residues ahead of the CDR3 end, with the missing end drawn from the germline J gene. The V and J genes are TRBV6-2 or TRBV6-3 and TRBJ1-2; D is ambiguous. There are 11 residues in the CDR3. From germline, CDR1 is MNHEY and CDR2 SVGEGT. The germline V and J ends were trimmed by 4 bases and 7 bases, with 7 bases remaining between them. The CDR3 spells CASSFGSGYTF. The sequenced part of the CDR3 DNA is TGTGCCAGCAGTTTCGGTAGTGGC.

This clone was found many times. The read gets to within 3 residues of the CDR3 end, and the germline J gene fills in the rest. The chain joins TRBV29-1 to TRBJ2-7; D is perhaps TRBD1 (7 bases). The CDR3 runs 15 residues. Germline V gives CDR1 SQVTM, CDR2 ANQGSEA. V shed 5 bases and J shed 5 bases, with 22 bases lying between them. The sequenced part of the CDR3 DNA is TGCAGCGTTAGGAGTTCGGAGGGGGCGCGGGACGAG. Protein: CSVRSSEGARDE. The entire CDR3 is CSVRSSEGARDEQYF.

This clone was found many times. The sequence runs out 3 residues before the end of the CDR3; the remainder is reconstructed from the germline J gene. The chain employs TRBV7-3 and TRBJ2-7; TRBD2 matches at 16 bases. Germline V gives CDR1 SGHTA, CDR2 FQGTGA. The CDR3 loop spans 18 amino acids. The ends lost 6 bases at V and 5 bases at J; junction bases unmatched: 13. CDR3: CASRPGRGLAGGLHEQYF. Partial CDR3 DNA: TGTGCCAGCAGACCAGGAAGGGGACTAGCGGGGGGGCTCCACGAG.

Ten or more counts support this clone. The read comes to an end 3 residues before the CDR3 does, leaving the germline J gene to fill in the end. The chain links TRBV5-1 to TRBJ2-3; 10 positions agree with TRBD2. This CDR3 spans 14 amino acids. After removal of 5 bases from V and 6 bases from J, the junction contained 6 bases not matched to a gene. Germline values: CDR1 SGHRS, CDR2 YFSETQ. CDR3 residues: CASRPSGGGDTQYF. Incomplete CDR3 DNA: TGCGCCAGCAGACCTAGCGGGGGAGGGGATACG. The full variable domain, completed using reference TRBV5-1 and TRBJ2-3, is KAGVTQTPRYLIKTRGQQVTLSCSPISGHRSVSWYQQTPGQGLQFLFEYFSETQRNKGNFPGRFSGRQFSNSRSEMNVSTLELGDSALYLCASRPSGGGDTQYFGPGTRLTVL.

Only a few counts were recorded for this clone. The CDR3 end is not reached by the read, which stops 3 residues before it; the germline J gene fills it in. The chain carries TRBV2 and TRBJ1-5; D might be TRBD1 (6 bases). CDR1 and CDR2 (germline): SNHLY, FYNNEI. The CDR3 runs to 16 residues. The germline V and J ends were trimmed by 2 bases and 0 bases, with 11 bases remaining between them. The covered CDR3 bases are TGTGCCAGCAGTGAATCCGACAGGTCTAGCAATCAGCCC. Translating it yields CASSESDRSSNQP. In full, the CDR3 reads CASSESDRSSNQPQHF.

This clone came up many times. The CDR3 end falls 3 residues outside the read, so it is completed with the germline J gene. V usage is TRBV20-1 and J usage is TRBJ1-1; D unresolved. The CDR3 has 15 residues. Trimming removed 3 bases at V and 4 bases at J, with 18 bases between. Germline CDR1 reads DFQATT; CDR2 reads SNEGSKA (reference sequence). The CDR3 bases that were read are TGCAGTGCTAGTATTACAGACCCGCGAGGCACTGAA. Translating it yields CSASITDPRGTE. The CDR3, in full, reads CSASITDPRGTEAFF.

This clone was detected ten times or more. The read halts 3 residues ahead of the CDR3 end, with the missing end drawn from the germline J gene. This sequence joins TRBV30 and TRBJ2-7; D may match TRBD1 or TRBD2 (5 bases each). Germline lookup yields CDR1 GTSNPN and CDR2 SVGIG (reference sequence). V lost 0 bases and J 4 bases, leaving 7 bases between the germline ends. CDR3 length: 12 residues. The sequenced part of the CDR3 DNA is TGTGCCTGGAGTGTTGAGGGGTACGAG. Translated, it gives CAWSVEGYE. The whole CDR3 sequence reads CAWSVEGYEQYF.

Details on this clone: The junction departs from germline at one end; a sequencing error may be responsible. The read is 3 residues too short to cover the CDR3 end, so that end is filled in from the germline J gene. V is TRBV7-9 and J is TRBJ2-5, with D possibly being TRBD2 (5 bases). There are 14 residues in the CDR3. CDR1 and CDR2 from the germline V gene are SEHNR and FQNEAQ (reference sequence). CDR3 region: CSSSSSLGEETQYF. CDR3 bases read: TGTTCCAGCAGCTCATCACTAGGCGAAGAGACC.

As for this clone: The read falls 3 residues short of the CDR3 end, and the missing part is taken from the germline J gene. The V gene is TRBV2, the J gene TRBJ2-6; 7 bases match TRBD1. The J segment lost 0 bases and the V segment lost 7 bases, leaving 9 bases of the junction unmatched. CDR1 and CDR2 (germline): SNHLY, FYNNEI. This CDR3 contains 17 residues. CDR3 in amino acids: CASIPGQIFSGANVLTF. CDR3 bases read: TGTGCCAGCATTCCGGGACAGATCTTCTCTGGGGCCAACGTC.

This clone was found many times. The CDR3 spells CASSTIERGGFNTEAFF. The DNA read from the CDR3 is TGTGCCAGCAGTACCATAGAAAGGGGAGGTTTTAACACTGAA. The chain carries TRBV6-2 or TRBV6-3 and TRBJ1-1, with D perhaps TRBD1 (5 bases). The read comes to an end 3 residues before the CDR3 does, leaving the germline J gene to fill in the end. The CDR3 covers 17 residues. CDR1 is MNHEY, CDR2 SVGEGT, per germline. Trimming took 5 bases from V and 2 from J, leaving 21 bases between them.

As for this clone: The CDR3 end lies 3 residues beyond the end of the read and is filled in from the germline J gene. J is TRBJ2-7 and V is TRBV11-2, with D maybe TRBD1 (5 bases). The V gene lost 5 bases and the J gene lost 3 bases, with 17 bases spanning the gap. The V gene's germline CDR1 is SGHAT and CDR2 FQNNGV. The CDR3 totals 15 residues. Partial CDR3 DNA: TGTGCCAGCAGCCTACTTACAGGAGATTTCTACGAG. It is translated as CASSLLTGDFYE. The full CDR3 reads CASSLLTGDFYEQYF.

This clone occurred a few times. The CDR3 end is not reached by the read, which stops 3 residues before it; the germline J gene fills it in. The chain has TRBV7-8 and TRBJ2-2; 13 bases map to TRBD2. Germline CDR1 is SGHVS and CDR2 is FQNEAQ. The CDR3 loop spans 17 amino acids. Losses at the gene ends were 3 bases for V and 1 base for J; bases not matched to a gene: 2. The sequenced part of the CDR3 DNA is TGTGCCAGCAGCTTTGGACTAGCGGGGGTGAACACCGGGGAG. This translates into CASSFGLAGVNTGE. The whole CDR3 reads CASSFGLAGVNTGELFF.